This T cell receptor beta chain was found in a study of blood T cells in healthy people across ages. About the research overall: The template switching approach captured approximately one barcoded beta molecule for every two T cells. Points from the study as a whole: Both naive CD4+ cell counts and diversity were greater in long-lived donors than in aged donors. In older individuals, TCR beta diversity per million T cells was lower, falling roughly linearly with age.

This CDR3 spans 14 amino acids. Germline V gene sequence: CDR1 SGHRS, CDR2 YFSETQ. For this clonotype: Its antigen is not known.

A second roughly 7 to 12 cycle PCR used barcoded and J-beta primers. A 12-random-nucleotide template-switch adaptor tagged each cDNA molecule. TCRdb used MiXCR to reprocess the 5' RACE reads, holding one entry per CDR3 protein. The data show about 1 million distinct CDR3 sequences, with 35% to 50% seen just once and approximately 20% held by the top ten. The chain recombines TRBV5-1 with TRBJ2-5; perhaps D is TRBD1 or TRBD2 (5 bases each). Judging by the DNA end, TRBJ2-7 fits better; the J call may be wrong. The source is a woman aged 60-70 years in good health. The source material was blood. This CDR3 is CASSTDGTDYEQYF. CDR3 bases: TGCGCCAGCAGCACCGACGGGACGGACTACGAGCAGTACTTC.